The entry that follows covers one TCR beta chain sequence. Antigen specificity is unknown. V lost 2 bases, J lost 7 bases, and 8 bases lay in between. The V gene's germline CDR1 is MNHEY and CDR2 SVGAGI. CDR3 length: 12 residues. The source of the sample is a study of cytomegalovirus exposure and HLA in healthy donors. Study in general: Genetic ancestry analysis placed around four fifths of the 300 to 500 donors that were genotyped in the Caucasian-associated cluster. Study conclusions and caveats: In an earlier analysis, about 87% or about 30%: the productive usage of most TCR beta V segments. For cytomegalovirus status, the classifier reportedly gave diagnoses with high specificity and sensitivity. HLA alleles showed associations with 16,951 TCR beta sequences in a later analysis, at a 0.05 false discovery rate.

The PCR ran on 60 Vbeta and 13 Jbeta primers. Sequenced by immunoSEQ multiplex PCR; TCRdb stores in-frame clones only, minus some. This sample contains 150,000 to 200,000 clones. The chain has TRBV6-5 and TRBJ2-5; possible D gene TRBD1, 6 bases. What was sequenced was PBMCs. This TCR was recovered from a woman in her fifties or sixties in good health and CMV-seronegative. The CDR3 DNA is TGTGCCAGCAGTTACGAGGGGGTGACCCAGTACTTC. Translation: CASSYEGVTQYF.